The clone carrying this T cell receptor beta chain was counted only a few times. These data originate in a study of identical twins. TCRdb independently ran MiXCR on the 5' RACE reads; one entry per CDR3 protein. This repertoire shows 200,000 to 250,000 distinct CDR3 sequences, 10% to 15% found once; its top ten account for roughly 4%. Germline loops: CDR1 SGHDN, CDR2 FVKESK. The CDR3 consists of 14 residues. The V end lost 1 base, the J end lost 1 base, and 6 bases lay between the germline ends. Separately, the same data were catalogued under a study of yellow fever vaccine responses in identical twins.

The receptor was isolated from a woman in her late teens or twenties in good health. The sequenced sample was memory (CD45RO+) T cells sorted from blood. The rearrangement links TRBV14 to TRBJ2-3; possibly TRBD1 for D (6 bases). The CDR3 sequence is CASSQAGGTDTQYF. The CDR3 region has the DNA TGTGCCAGCAGCCAAGCAGGGGGCACAGATACGCAGTATTTT.